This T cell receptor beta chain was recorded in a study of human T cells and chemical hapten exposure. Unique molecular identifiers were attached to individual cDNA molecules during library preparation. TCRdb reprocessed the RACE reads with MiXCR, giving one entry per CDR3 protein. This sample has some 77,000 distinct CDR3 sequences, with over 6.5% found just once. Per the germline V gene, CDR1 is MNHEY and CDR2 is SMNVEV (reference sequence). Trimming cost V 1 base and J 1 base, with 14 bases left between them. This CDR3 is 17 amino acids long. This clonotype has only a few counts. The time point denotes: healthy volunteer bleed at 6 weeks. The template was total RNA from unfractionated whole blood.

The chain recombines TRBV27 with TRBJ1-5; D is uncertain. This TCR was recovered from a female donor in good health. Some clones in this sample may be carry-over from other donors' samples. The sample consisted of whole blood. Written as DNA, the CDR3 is TGTGCCAGCAGTTTATGGTACGTCCCAGAGAGCAATCAGCCCCAGCATTTT. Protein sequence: CASSLWYVPESNQPQHF.